These 7 T cell receptor beta chains were sequenced from one sample in a study of TIL therapy for anti-PD-1-resistant metastatic lung cancer. Time point meaning: pre-treatment sample, taken before nivolumab and TIL therapy. The immunoSEQ assay was v3. Clones were sequenced by immunoSEQ multiplex PCR, and TCRdb holds only the in-frame ones, with some missing. The sample records about 20,000 clones, about 83% being singletons. Specimen: blood, collected at baseline. The receptors derive from a person aged 25-79 years with non-small cell lung cancer.

The chain is built from TRBV6-1 and TRBJ1-2, with TRBD1 matching 7 bases. Germline V gene lookup returns CDR1 MNHNS and CDR2 SASEGT. The CDR3 length is 16 residues. V lost 2 bases and J lost 7; bases outside the gene matches: 13. The CDR3 is CASSESWAQGIGGYTF. CDR3 nucleotide sequence: TGTGCCAGCAGTGAAAGCTGGGCACAGGGGATCGGTGGCTACACCTTC.

The CDR3 region has the DNA TGTGCCAGCAGCTTTGTCTTTCTCACAGGGGCTTCGAACTATGGCTACACCTTC. Translated: CASSFVFLTGASNYGYTF. The genes are TRBV7-2 and TRBJ1-2; 7 bases align to TRBD1. Germline V gene lookup returns CDR1 SGHTA and CDR2 FQGNSA. This CDR3 is 18 amino acids long. The ends lost 3 bases at V and 2 bases at J; junction bases unmatched: 15.

The chain has TRBV4-2 and TRBJ1-5; no definite D call. Between the trimmed V and J ends, which lost 0 bases and 6 bases, there was a span of 6 bases. Germline V CDR1 and CDR2: LGHNA, YNFKEQ. CDR3 size: 13 residues. The CDR3 DNA reads TGTGCCAGCAGCCAAGAAGTTGCTCAGCCCCAGCATTTT. The encoded protein is CASSQEVAQPQHF.

This clone came up a few times. The chain is built from TRBV25-1 and TRBJ1-5, with 7 bases lining up with TRBD1. Germline V gives CDR1 MGHDK, CDR2 SYGVNS. Unmatched junction bases numbered 3, after V lost 1 base and J lost 3 bases. The CDR3 contains 15 residues. CDR3 in DNA: TGTGCCAGCAGTGAATCGGGACAGAACAATCAGCCCCAGCATTTT. Amino acids: CASSESGQNNQPQHF.

Here the CDR3 reads CAWRASGGSETQYF. Here the CDR3 DNA reads TGTGCCTGGAGGGCTAGCGGGGGGTCCGAGACCCAGTACTTC. The V gene is TRBV30, the J gene TRBJ2-5; 11 bases map to TRBD2. The germline CDR1 and CDR2 sequences are GTSNPN and SVGIG (reference sequence). The CDR3 has 14 amino acids. J gave up 5 bases and V 3 bases, and 5 bases lay outside the gene matches.

The chain links TRBV19 to TRBJ1-2; TRBD1 might be the D (5 bases). CDR1 and CDR2 from the germline V gene are LNHDA and SQIVND (reference sequence). This CDR3 comprises 15 residues. V was shortened by 4 bases and J by 2 bases, with 14 bases between the two germline ends. Written as DNA, the CDR3 is TGTGCCAGTAGTAATCCGGGGCGAGGAAACTATGGCTACACCTTC. Its protein product is CASSNPGRGNYGYTF.

The chain employs TRBV7-9 and TRBJ2-5; D possibly corresponds to TRBD2 (7 bases). The CDR3 spans 15 residues. Per germline, CDR1 SEHNR and CDR2 FQNEAQ (reference sequence). V was trimmed by 5 bases and J by 5 bases, leaving 18 bases between them. The CDR3 coding sequence is TGTGCCAGCAGCCCTAGGGGGACTACCCAGGAGACCCAGTACTTC. It codes for CASSPRGTTQETQYF. The full variable domain, its missing parts supplied by reference TRBV7-9 and TRBJ2-5, is DTGVSQNPRHKITKRGQNVTFRCDPISEHNRLYWYRQTLGQGPEFLTYFQNEAQLEKSRLLSDRFSAERPKGSFSTLEIQRTEQGDSAMYLCASSPRGTTQETQYFGPGTRLLVL.